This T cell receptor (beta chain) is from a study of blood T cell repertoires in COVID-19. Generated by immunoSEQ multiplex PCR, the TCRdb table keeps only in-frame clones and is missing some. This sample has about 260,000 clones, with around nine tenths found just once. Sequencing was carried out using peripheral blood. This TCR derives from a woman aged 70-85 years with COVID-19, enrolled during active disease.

The CDR3 DNA is TGTGCCAGCAGCTTAATGACTAGCGGGAGGACTACCGGCAAAGAGACCCAGTACTTC. Translating it yields CASSLMTSGRTTGKETQYF. The chain employs TRBV7-3 and TRBJ2-5; 13 bases are a match to TRBD2. Trimming cost V 1 base and J 3 bases; bases outside gene matches: 11. Germline V gene sequence: CDR1 SGHTA, CDR2 FQGTGA. The CDR3 extends over 19 amino acids.